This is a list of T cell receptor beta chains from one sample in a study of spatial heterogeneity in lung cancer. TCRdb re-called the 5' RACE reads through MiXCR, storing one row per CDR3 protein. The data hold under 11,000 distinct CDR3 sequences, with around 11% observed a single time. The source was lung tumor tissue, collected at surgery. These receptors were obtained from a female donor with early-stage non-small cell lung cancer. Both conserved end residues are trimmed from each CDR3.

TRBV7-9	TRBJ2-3	ASSQGFRAQY
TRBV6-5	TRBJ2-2	ASSSLGLAGYNTGELF
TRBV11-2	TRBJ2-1	ASSSPRGQPYNEQF
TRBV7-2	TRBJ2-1	ASSSRGAGMQF
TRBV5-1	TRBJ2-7	ASSRDRMYEQY
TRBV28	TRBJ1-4	ASSYPGLNEKLF
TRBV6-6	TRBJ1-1	ASSMLGNTEAF
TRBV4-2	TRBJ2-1	ASSQDVGLSSYNEQF
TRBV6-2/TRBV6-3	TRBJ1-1	ASRGGISEAF
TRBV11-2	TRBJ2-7	ASSLGPRASDEQY
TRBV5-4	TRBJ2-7	ASSKRGGGRLEEQY
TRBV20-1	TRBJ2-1	SARDYDGTSGGAHYNEQF